One and the same sample provided the 12 T cell receptor beta chains below, sequenced in a study of blood T cell repertoires in COVID-19 (dated by TCRdb to about 2020). Libraries were constructed by the immunoSEQ multiplex PCR assay. TCRdb carries this immuneACCESS record with in-frame sequences only. Its versions omit some clonotypes, under half of them owing to an unresolved V gene in the studies checked, with the rest unexplained. The sample table lists about 50,000 clones, roughly 88% of them with a count of one. The biggest ten clones account for roughly 13% of the sample. Sequencing used peripheral blood. Every receptor here comes from a human donor with active COVID-19. The donor label of this sample is uncertain.

The chain combines TRBV10-2 with TRBJ2-1; no clear D. CDR3 size: 12 residues. Trimming stripped 8 bases from V and 9 bases from J, with 14 bases between. The germline V gene has CDR1 WSHSY and CDR2 SAAADI. The CDR3 sequence is CASGFPPREQFF. The CDR3 nucleotides read TGCGCCAGCGGCTTTCCCCCCCGTGAGCAGTTCTTC.

The rearrangement uses TRBV5-8 and TRBJ2-1; TRBD2 aligns across 8 bases. Germline-derived CDR1 and CDR2 are SGHTS and YDEGEE. J was trimmed by 4 bases and V by 3 bases; bases with no gene match: 6. This CDR3 is built from 15 residues. The DNA for the CDR3 is TGTGCCAGCAGCTACGTGGCTAGCGGGTACAATGAGCAGTTCTTC. Its protein is CASSYVASGYNEQFF.

V is TRBV27 and J is TRBJ2-3; 9 bases fit TRBD2. This CDR3 spans 16 amino acids. Germline CDR1 and CDR2: MNHEY and SMNVEV (reference sequence). With V trimmed by 5 bases and J by 3 bases, 9 bases remained unmatched. The CDR3 here is CASSALSTSGTDTQYF. The CDR3 DNA reads as TGTGCCAGCAGTGCCCTGTCGACTAGCGGAACAGATACGCAGTATTTT.

The chain combines TRBV5-1 with TRBJ2-3; D unclear. The V end lost 0 bases, the J end lost 2 bases, and 7 bases lay between the germline ends. The CDR3 length is 14 residues. From germline, CDR1 is SGHRS and CDR2 YFSETQ. As DNA, the CDR3 is TGCGCCAGCAGCTTGGTAGCCTTCACAGATACGCAGTATTTT. It translates to CASSLVAFTDTQYF.

This rearrangement joins TRBV7-6 to TRBJ2-3; D not resolved. V was clipped by 1 base and J by 8 bases, with 16 bases between them. CDR1 SGHVS and CDR2 FNYEAQ come from the germline V gene. The CDR3 covers 15 residues. The CDR3 DNA reads TGTGCCAGCAGCTTAGTGTCTGCAAACCTAGGTACGCAGTATTTT. This translates into CASSLVSANLGTQYF. The whole variable domain, remainder taken from reference TRBV7-6 and TRBJ2-3, is GAGVSQSPRYKVTKRGQDVALRCDPISGHVSLYWYRQALGQGPEFLTYFNYEAQQDKSGLPNDRFSAERPEGSISTLTIQRTEQRDSAMYRCASSLVSANLGTQYFGPGTRLTVL.

V is TRBV7-3 and J is TRBJ2-5; TRBD1 aligns across 10 bases. V shed 4 bases and J 2 bases; nucleotides not matched to a gene: 7. Per the germline V gene, CDR1 is SGHTA and CDR2 is FQGTGA. The CDR3 contains 16 residues. DNA for the CDR3: TGTGCCAGCAGCTCCAAAGGGGACAGGGGACAAGAGACCCAGTACTTC. This gives the protein CASSSKGDRGQETQYF.

This rearrangement joins TRBV6-2 or TRBV6-3 to TRBJ2-2, with 12 nucleotides matching TRBD2. The length of the CDR3 is 15 residues. V shed 5 bases, J shed 6 bases, and the junction held 4 bases outside the gene matches. Germline V CDR1 and CDR2: MNHEY, SVGEGT. The CDR3 region has the DNA TGTGCCAGCAGTCGACTAGCGGGAGCCGCCGGGGAGCTGTTTTTT. As protein: CASSRLAGAAGELFF.

J is TRBJ1-6 and V is TRBV11-1, with a tentative D call TRBD1 (6 bases). The germline V gene has CDR1 SGHAT and CDR2 FQDESV (reference sequence). The V gene lost 5 bases and the J gene lost 5 bases, with 10 bases spanning the gap. The CDR3 sequence is 14 residues long. The DNA of the CDR3 is TGTGCCAGCAGCCACGACAGGAATAATTCACCCCTCCACTTT. Translation gives CASSHDRNNSPLHF. The full variable domain, its missing parts supplied by reference TRBV11-1 and TRBJ1-6, is EAEVAQSPRYKITEKSQAVAFWCDPISGHATLYWYRQILGQGPELLVQFQDESVVDDSQLPKDRFSAERLKGVDSTLKIQPAELGDSAMYLCASSHDRNNSPLHFGNGTRLTVT.

V is TRBV28 and J is TRBJ1-1; tentative D call: TRBD1 (6 bases). The CDR3 runs to 15 residues. V was cut by 5 bases and J by 1 base, with 14 bases left in between. In germline, CDR1 is MDHEN, CDR2 SYDVKM. For the CDR3, the DNA is TGTGCCAGCAGTATAACCGGGACACCGAACACTGAAGCTTTCTTT. It specifies CASSITGTPNTEAFF.

The chain carries TRBV5-6 and TRBJ1-2, with 9 bases aligning to TRBD1. Germline V lookup: CDR1 SGHDT, CDR2 YYEEEE. Trimming took 4 bases from V and 8 from J; bases not matched to a gene: 6. This CDR3 contains 13 residues. The CDR3 DNA reads as TGTGCCAGCAGCCCGGGACAGGGAAGGGGCTACACCTTC. Protein product: CASSPGQGRGYTF.

The rearrangement uses TRBV28 and TRBJ2-7; 11 bases agree with TRBD2. CDR3 size: 14 residues. Per the germline V gene, CDR1 is MDHEN and CDR2 is SYDVKM. The V and J ends lost 3 bases and 7 bases, in that order; junction bases with no gene match: 5. CDR3 amino acids: CASSLTSGMGEQYF. CDR3 sequence (DNA): TGTGCCAGCAGTTTGACTAGCGGGATGGGTGAGCAGTACTTC.

The gene calls are TRBV9 and TRBJ2-3, with D perhaps matching TRBD2 (5 bases). The CDR3 covers 15 residues. Germline V CDR1 and CDR2: SGDLS, YYNGEE. Trimming took 0 bases from V and 11 from J, leaving 19 bases between them. The CDR3 is CASSVEPLVGGVQYF. The CDR3 nucleotides are TGTGCCAGCAGCGTAGAGCCACTAGTTGGAGGTGTGCAGTATTTT.